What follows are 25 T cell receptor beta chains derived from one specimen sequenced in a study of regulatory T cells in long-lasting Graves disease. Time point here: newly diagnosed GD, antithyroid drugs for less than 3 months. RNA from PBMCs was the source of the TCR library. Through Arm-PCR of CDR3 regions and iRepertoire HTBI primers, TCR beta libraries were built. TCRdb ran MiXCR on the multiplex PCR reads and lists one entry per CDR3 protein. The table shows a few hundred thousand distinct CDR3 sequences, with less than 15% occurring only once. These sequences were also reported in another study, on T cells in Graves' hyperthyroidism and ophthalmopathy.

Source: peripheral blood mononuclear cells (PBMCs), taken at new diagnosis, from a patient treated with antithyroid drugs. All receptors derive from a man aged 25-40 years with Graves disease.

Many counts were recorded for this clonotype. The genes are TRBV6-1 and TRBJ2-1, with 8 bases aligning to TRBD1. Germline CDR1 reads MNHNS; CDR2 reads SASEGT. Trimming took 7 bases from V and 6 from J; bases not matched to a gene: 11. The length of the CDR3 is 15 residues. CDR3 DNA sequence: TGTGCCAGCAATGTTTCTTACAGGGGGATCAATGAGCAGTTCTTC. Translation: CASNVSYRGINEQFF.

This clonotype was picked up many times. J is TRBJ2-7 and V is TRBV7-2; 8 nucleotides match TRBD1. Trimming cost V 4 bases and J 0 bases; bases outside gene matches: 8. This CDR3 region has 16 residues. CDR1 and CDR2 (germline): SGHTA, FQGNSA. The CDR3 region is CASSSQGARSSYEQYF. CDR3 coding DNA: TGTGCCAGCAGCTCGCAGGGGGCGAGAAGCTCCTACGAGCAGTACTTC.

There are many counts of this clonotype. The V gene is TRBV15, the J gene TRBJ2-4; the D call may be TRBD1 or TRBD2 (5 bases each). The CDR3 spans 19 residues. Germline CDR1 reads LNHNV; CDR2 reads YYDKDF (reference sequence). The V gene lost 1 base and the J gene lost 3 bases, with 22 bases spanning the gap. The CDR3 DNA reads TGTGCCACCAGCAGAGTTCCTAGTCTCCCCGGGACCGACAAAAACATTCAGTACTTC. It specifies CATSRVPSLPGTDKNIQYF.

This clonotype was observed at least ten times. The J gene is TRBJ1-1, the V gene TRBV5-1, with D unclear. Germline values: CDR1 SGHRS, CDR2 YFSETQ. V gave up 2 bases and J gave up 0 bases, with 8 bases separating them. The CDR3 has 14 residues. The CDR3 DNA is TGCGCCAGCAGCTTTGACGGATTGAACACTGAAGCTTTCTTT. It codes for CASSFDGLNTEAFF.

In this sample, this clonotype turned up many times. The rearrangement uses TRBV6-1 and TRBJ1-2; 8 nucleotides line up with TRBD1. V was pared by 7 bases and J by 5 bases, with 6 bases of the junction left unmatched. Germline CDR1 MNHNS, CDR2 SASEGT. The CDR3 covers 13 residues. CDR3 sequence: CASNSGTGYGYTF. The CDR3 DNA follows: TGTGCCAGCAATTCCGGGACAGGATATGGCTACACCTTC.

The CDR3 loop reads CAISESRASGRTNEQFF. The CDR3 DNA reads as TGTGCCATCAGTGAGTCTAGGGCTAGCGGGAGAACCAATGAGCAGTTCTTC. J is TRBJ2-1 and V is TRBV10-3; TRBD2 matches at 10 bases. After removal of 0 bases from V and 6 bases from J, the junction contained 8 bases not matched to a gene. CDR3 length equals 17 residues. Germline CDR1 ENHRY, CDR2 SYGVKD.

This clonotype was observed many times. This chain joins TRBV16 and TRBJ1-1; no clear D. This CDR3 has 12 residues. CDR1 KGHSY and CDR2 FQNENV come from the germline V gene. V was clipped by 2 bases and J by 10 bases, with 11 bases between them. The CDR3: CASSQGEIGAFF. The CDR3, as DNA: TGTGCCAGCAGCCAAGGTGAAATAGGAGCTTTCTTT.

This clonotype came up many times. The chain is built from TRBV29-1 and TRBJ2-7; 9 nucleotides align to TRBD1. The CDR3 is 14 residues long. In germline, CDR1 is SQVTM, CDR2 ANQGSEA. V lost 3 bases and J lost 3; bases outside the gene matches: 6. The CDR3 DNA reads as TGCAGCGTTGAGATAGGACAGGGGAACTACGAGCAGTACTTC. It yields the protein CSVEIGQGNYEQYF.

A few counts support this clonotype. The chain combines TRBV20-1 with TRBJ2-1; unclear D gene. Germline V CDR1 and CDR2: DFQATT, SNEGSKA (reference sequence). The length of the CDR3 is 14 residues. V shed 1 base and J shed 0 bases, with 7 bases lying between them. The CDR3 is CSARGSYSYNEQFF. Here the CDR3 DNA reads TGCAGTGCTAGAGGTTCGTACTCCTACAATGAGCAGTTCTTC.

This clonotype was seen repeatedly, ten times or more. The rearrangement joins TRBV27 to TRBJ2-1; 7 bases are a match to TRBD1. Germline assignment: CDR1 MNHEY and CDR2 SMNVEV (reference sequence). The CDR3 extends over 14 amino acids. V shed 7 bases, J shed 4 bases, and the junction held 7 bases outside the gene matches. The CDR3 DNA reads TGTGCCAGCAACCCGGACAGGCTGTACAATGAGCAGTTCTTC. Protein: CASNPDRLYNEQFF.

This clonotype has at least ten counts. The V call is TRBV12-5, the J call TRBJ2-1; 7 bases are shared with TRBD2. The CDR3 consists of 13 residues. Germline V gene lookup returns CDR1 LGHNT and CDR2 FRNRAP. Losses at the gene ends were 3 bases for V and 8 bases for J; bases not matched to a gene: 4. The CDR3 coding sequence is TGTGCTAGTGGTTTCAGCGGGAACCATGAGCAGTTCTTC. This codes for CASGFSGNHEQFF.

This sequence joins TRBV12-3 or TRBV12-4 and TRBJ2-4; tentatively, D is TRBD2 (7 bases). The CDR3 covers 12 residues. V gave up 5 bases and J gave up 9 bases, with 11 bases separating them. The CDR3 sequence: CASSHREGIQYF. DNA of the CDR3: TGTGCCAGCAGTCACAGGGAGGGCATTCAGTACTTC.

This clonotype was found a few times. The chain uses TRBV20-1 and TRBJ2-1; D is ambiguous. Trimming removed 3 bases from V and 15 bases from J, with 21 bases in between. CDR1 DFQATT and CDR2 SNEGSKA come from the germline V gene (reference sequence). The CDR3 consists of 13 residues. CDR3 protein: CSASFGVADVPFF. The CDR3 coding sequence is TGCAGTGCTAGTTTTGGCGTGGCCGACGTTCCGTTCTTC.

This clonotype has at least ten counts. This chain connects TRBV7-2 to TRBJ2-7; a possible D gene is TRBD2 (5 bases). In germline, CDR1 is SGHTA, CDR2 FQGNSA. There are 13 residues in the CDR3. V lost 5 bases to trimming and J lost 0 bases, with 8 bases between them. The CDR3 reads CASSQGGSYEQYF. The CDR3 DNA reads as TGTGCCAGCAGCCAAGGAGGCTCCTACGAGCAGTACTTC.

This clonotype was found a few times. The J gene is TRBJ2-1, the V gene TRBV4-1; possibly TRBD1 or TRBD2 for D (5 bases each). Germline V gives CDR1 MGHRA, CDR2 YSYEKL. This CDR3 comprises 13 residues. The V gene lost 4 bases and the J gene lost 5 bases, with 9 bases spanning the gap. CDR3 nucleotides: TGCGCCAGCAGCCCGGGGACCGACAATGAGCAGTTCTTC. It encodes CASSPGTDNEQFF.

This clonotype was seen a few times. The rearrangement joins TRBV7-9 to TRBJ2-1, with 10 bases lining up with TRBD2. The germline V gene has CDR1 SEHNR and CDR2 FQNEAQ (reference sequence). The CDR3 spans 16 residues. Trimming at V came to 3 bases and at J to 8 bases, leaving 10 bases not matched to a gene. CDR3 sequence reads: CASSFPAGGSLDEQFF. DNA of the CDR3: TGTGCCAGCAGCTTCCCAGCGGGAGGGTCGTTAGATGAGCAGTTCTTC.

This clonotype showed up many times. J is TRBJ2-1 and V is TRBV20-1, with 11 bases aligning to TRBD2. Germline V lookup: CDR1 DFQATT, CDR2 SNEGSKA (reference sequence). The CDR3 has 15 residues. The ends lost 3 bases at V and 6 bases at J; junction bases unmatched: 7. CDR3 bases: TGCAGTGCTAGGGGGGGGACTAGCGGCCGCAATGAGCAGTTCTTC. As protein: CSARGGTSGRNEQFF.

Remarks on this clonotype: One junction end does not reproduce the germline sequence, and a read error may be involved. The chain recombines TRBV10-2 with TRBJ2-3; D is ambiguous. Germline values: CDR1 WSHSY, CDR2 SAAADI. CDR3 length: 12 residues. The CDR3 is CASSESWQDRDF. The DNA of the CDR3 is TGCGCCAGCAGTGAGAGTTGGCAGGACCGTGATTTT.

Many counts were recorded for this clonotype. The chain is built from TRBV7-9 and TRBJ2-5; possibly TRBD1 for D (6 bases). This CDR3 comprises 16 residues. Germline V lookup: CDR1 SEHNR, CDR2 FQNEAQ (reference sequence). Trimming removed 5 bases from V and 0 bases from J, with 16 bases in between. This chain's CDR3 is CASSPEDRSYQETQYF. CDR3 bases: TGTGCCAGCAGCCCAGAGGACAGAAGTTACCAAGAGACCCAGTACTTC.

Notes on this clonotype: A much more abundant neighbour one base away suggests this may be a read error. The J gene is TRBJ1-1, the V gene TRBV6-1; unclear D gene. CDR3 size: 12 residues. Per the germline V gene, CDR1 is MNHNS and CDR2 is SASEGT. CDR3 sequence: CACRGLLPEAFF. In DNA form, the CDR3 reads TGTGCCTGCAGAGGACTCCTACCTGAAGCTTTCTTT.

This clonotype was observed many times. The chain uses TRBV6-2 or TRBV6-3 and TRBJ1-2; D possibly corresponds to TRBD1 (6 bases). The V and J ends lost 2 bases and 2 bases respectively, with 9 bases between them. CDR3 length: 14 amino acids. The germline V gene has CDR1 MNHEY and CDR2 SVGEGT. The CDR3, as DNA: TGTGCCAGCAGTTACGTCGGGACAAACTATGGCTACACCTTC. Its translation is CASSYVGTNYGYTF.

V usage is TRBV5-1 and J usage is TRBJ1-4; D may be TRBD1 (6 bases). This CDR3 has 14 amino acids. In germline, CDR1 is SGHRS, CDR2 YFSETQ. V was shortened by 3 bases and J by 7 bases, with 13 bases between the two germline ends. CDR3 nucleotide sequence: TGCGCCAGCAGCTCAAGGGGGACGGGTGAAAAACTGTTTTTT. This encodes CASSSRGTGEKLFF.

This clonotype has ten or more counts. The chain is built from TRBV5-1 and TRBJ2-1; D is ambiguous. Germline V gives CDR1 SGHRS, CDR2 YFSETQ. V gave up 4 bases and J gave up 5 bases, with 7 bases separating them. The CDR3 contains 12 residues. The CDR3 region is CASSPAHNEQFF. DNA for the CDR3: TGCGCCAGCAGCCCCGCACACAATGAGCAGTTCTTC.

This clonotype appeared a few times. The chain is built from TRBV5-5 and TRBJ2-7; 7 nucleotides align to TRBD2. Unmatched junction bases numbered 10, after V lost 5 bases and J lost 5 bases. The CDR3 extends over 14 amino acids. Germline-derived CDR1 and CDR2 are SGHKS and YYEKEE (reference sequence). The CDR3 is CASSSPGRGHEQYF. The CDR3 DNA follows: TGTGCCAGCAGTTCCCCTGGGAGGGGTCACGAGCAGTACTTC.

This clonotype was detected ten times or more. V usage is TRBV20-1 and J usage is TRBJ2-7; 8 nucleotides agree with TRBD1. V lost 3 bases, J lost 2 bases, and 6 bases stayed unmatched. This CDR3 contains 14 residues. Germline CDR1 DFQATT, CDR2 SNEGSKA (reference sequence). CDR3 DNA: TGCAGTGCTAGCAGGGGGCGCAACGCCTACGAGCAGTACTTC. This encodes CSASRGRNAYEQYF.